The next 2 T cell receptor beta chains were all read from a single sample in a study of T-cell memory formation after mild COVID-19. TCRdb itself ran the 5' RACE reads through MiXCR, one entry per CDR3 protein. Among about 290,000 distinct CDR3 sequences listed, more than 15% were seen once. The sample taken for sequencing was PBMCs or a T cell subset sorted from them (not recorded which). The receptors here all came from a man aged 18 to 30 who had mild COVID-19 (a few samples of this study predate the infection). Cell type and time point are not known.

Note on this clonotype: The conserved final phenylalanine or tryptophan is absent from the CDR3, which likely points to a read error. This chain uses TRBV5-1 with TRBJ1-1; D is undetermined. There are 14 residues in the CDR3. From germline, CDR1 is SGHRS and CDR2 YFSETQ. Trimming cost V 1 base and J 1 base, with 8 bases left between them. The CDR3, as DNA: TGCGCCAGCAGCTTGTTCGACCCGAACACTGAAGCTTTCTAT. It encodes CASSLFDPNTEAFY.

This clonotype was observed a handful of times. This chain joins TRBV12-3 or TRBV12-4 and TRBJ2-3; D ambiguous. The CDR3 totals 14 residues. V gave up 7 bases and J gave up 4 bases, with 15 bases separating them. CDR3 nucleotide sequence: TGTGCCAGCACCCGAGCGAGTACGTCAGATACGCAGTATTTT. This sequence encodes CASTRASTSDTQYF.